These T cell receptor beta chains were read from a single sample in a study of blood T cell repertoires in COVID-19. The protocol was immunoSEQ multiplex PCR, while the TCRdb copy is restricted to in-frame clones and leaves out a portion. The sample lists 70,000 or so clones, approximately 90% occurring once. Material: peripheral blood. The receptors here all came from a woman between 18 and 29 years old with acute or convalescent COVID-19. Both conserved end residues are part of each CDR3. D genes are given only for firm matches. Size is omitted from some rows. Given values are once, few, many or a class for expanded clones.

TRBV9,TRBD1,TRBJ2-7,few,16,CASSVGPGDRGREQYF,TGTGCCAGCAGCGTAGGGCCTGGGGACAGGGGGCGCGAGCAGTACTTC
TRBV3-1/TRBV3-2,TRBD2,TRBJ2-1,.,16,CASSTLLAGGPDEQFF,TGTGCCAGCAGCACCTTACTAGCGGGAGGGCCTGATGAGCAGTTCTTC
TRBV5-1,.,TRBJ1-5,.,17,CASSFLQGRRSNQPQHF,TGCGCCAGCAGCTTCCTACAGGGTCGAAGAAGCAATCAGCCCCAGCATTTT
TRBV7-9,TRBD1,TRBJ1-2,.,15,CASRPSGGEGYGYTF,TGTGCCAGCAGACCGTCAGGGGGCGAGGGCTATGGCTACACCTTC
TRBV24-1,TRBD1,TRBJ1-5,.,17,CATSDLQGVNSNQPQHF,TGTGCCACCAGTGACCTACAGGGGGTAAATAGCAATCAGCCCCAGCATTTT
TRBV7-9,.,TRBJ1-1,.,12,CASSEGGTKAFF,TGTGCCAGCAGCGAGGGGGGGACGAAAGCTTTCTTT
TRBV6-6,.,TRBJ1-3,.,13,CASNSGSGNTIYF,TGTGCCAGCAATAGTGGCTCTGGAAACACCATATATTTT
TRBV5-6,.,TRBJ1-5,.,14,CASSFTGFNQPQHF,TGTGCCAGCAGCTTCACAGGATTCAATCAGCCCCAGCATTTT
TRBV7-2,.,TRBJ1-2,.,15,CASSSRTSSNYGYTF,TGTGCCAGCAGCTCCCGGACATCATCCAACTATGGCTACACCTTC
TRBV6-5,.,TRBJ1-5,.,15,CASRPDFEGNQPQHF,TGTGCCAGCAGACCCGACTTCGAGGGCAATCAGCCCCAGCATTTT
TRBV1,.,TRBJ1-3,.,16,CTSSQKGQNSGNTIYF,TGCACCAGCAGCCAAAAGGGACAGAACTCTGGAAACACCATATATTTT
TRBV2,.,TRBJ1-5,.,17,CASSASMWVRGRQPQHF,TGTGCCAGCAGTGCAAGCATGTGGGTCCGTGGGCGTCAGCCCCAGCATTTT
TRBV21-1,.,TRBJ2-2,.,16,CASSRVLEQTTGELFF,TGTGCCAGCAGCCGCGTGTTAGAACAGACCACCGGGGAGCTGTTTTTT
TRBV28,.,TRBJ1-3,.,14,CASSSRDSGNTIYF,TGTGCCAGCAGTTCCCGCGACTCTGGAAACACCATATATTTT
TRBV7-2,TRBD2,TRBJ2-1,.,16,CASSLGFSGRNNEQFF,TGTGCCAGCAGCTTAGGTTTTAGCGGGAGGAACAATGAGCAGTTCTTC
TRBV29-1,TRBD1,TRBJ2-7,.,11,CSVGDRGEQYF,TGCAGCGTTGGGGACAGGGGCGAGCAGTACTTC
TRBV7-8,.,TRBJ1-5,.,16,CASSLWAQDKNQPQHF,TGTGCCAGCAGCTTATGGGCACAGGACAAGAATCAGCCCCAGCATTTT
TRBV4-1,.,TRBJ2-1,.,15,CASSQDEGEPHEQFF,TGCGCCAGCAGCCAAGATGAGGGAGAGCCCCATGAGCAGTTCTTC
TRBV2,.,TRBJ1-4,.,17,CASSVGSGPATNEKLFF,TGTGCCAGCAGTGTAGGCAGCGGCCCAGCAACTAATGAAAAACTGTTTTTT
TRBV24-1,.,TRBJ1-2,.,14,CATSDLNRAYGYTF,TGTGCCACCAGTGATTTAAACAGGGCCTATGGCTACACCTTC
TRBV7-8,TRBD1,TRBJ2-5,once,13,CASTRDRRETQYF,TGTGCCAGCACCCGGGACAGACGGGAGACCCAGTACTTC
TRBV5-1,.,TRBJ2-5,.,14,CASTGGGAGETQYF,TGCGCCAGCACTGGAGGGGGGGCCGGAGAGACCCAGTACTTC
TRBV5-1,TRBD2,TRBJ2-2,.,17,CASSLVSGLAATGELFF,TGCGCCAGCAGCTTGGTATCGGGACTAGCGGCCACCGGGGAGCTGTTTTTT
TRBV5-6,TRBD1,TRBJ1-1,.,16,CASSFWFKGARTEAFF,TGTGCCAGCAGCTTTTGGTTCAAGGGGGCGAGGACTGAAGCTTTCTTT
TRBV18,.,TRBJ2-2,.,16,CASSPLLGFRAGELFF,TGTGCCAGCTCACCACTTCTCGGTTTTCGGGCCGGGGAGCTGTTTTTT
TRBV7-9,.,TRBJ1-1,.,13,CASSFQTDTEAFF,TGTGCCAGCAGCTTCCAGACAGACACTGAAGCTTTCTTT
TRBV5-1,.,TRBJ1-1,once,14,CASSSTGLNTEAFF,TGCGCCAGCAGCTCAACAGGATTGAACACTGAAGCTTTCTTT
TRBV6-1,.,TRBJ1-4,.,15,CASSEAPGTNEKLFF,TGTGCCAGCAGTGAAGCCCCAGGGACTAATGAAAAACTGTTTTTT